This T cell receptor (beta chain) was observed in a study of vaccination and CD4 T cells after COVID-19. As for the study in general: Six men and four women formed the convalescents, two being Hispanic. Overlapping SARS-CoV-2, HCoV-NL63, HCoV-OC43 and HCoV-229E spike peptides stimulated the cells.

Treatment here: roughly nine-day PBMC culture with coronavirus spike peptide pools or control peptides (ViraFEST assay). The unexposed donor provided CD4+ T cells, which were taken before the COVID-19 pandemic (2011-2018). If enough cells were available, CD4+ T cells from unexposed donors were probed with SARS-CoV-2 S/N and four cold-coronavirus spikes. CDR1 is SGHRS and CDR2 is YFSETQ in the germline V gene. Trimming removed 4 bases from V and 0 bases from J, with 17 bases in between. The CDR3 length is 17 residues. Study observations and caveats: The researchers studied relatively few convalescent patients and omitted early post-infection timepoints.

The study sequenced cultured CD4+ T cell DNA using the Oncomine TCR Beta short-read assay. From the PCR reads, TCRdb called clonotypes with MiXCR, one entry per CDR3 protein. The sample shows about 6,500 distinct CDR3 sequences, more than 40% of them seen only once. This clonotype appeared a single time. Its antigen is not known. The chain carries TRBV5-1 and TRBJ2-1; the D is unclear. The TCR originated in a human donor in good health. The specimen sequenced was CD4+ T cells from blood, cultured in vitro. CDR3 in amino acids: CASSPGAQHSSYNEQFF. For the CDR3, the DNA is TGCGCCAGCAGCCCCGGCGCACAGCATAGCTCCTACAATGAGCAGTTCTTC. The full variable domain, completed using reference TRBV5-1 and TRBJ2-1, is KAGVTQTPRYLIKTRGQQVTLSCSPISGHRSVSWYQQTPGQGLQFLFEYFSETQRNKGNFPGRFSGRQFSNSRSEMNVSTLELGDSALYLCASSPGAQHSSYNEQFFGPGTRLTVL.